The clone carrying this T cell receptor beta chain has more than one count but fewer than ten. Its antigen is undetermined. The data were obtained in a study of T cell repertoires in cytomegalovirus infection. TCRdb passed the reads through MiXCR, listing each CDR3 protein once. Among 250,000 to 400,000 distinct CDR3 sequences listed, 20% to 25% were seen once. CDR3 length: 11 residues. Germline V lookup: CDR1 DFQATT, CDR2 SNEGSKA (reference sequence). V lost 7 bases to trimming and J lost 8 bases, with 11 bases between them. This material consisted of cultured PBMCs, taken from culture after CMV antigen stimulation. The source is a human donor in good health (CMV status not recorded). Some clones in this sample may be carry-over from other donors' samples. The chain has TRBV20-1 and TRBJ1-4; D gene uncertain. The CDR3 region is CSGPVREKLFF. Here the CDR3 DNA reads TGCAGTGGACCCGTAAGGGAAAAACTGTTTTTT.